This entry lists 19 T cell receptor beta chains sequenced from one sample in a study of T cell changes during pregnancy in multiple sclerosis. TCRdb's table, derived via immunoSEQ multiplex PCR, lists solely in-frame clones and lacks some. The table lists approximately 100,000 clones, 75% to 95% of them singletons, with 2.5% to 3.5% in the top ten. Sequences were derived from peripheral blood, sampled in the second trimester of pregnancy. The receptors come from a female donor with multiple sclerosis, enrolled in a pregnancy study.

The chain combines TRBV6-5 with TRBJ1-2; 8 positions match TRBD1. V lost 6 bases and J lost 6; bases outside the gene matches: 6. CDR1 and CDR2 (germline): MNHEY, SVGAGI. This CDR3 has 13 residues. CDR3 in DNA: TGTGCCAGCAGCCTACAGGGGGTGAATGGCTACACCTTC. It translates to CASSLQGVNGYTF.

The CDR3 reads CASSPLGGRGPDTQYF. The DNA of the CDR3 is TGTGCCAGCAGCCCCCTTGGCGGGAGAGGTCCAGATACGCAGTATTTT. V gene TRBV27 combines with J gene TRBJ2-3, with 7 positions matching TRBD2. Germline-derived CDR1 and CDR2 are MNHEY and SMNVEV (reference sequence). The CDR3 spans 16 residues. The V and J ends lost 6 bases and 4 bases, in that order; junction bases with no gene match: 13.

The chain combines TRBV5-1 with TRBJ2-3; D might be TRBD1 (7 bases). CDR3 length: 13 amino acids. The V gene lost 8 bases and the J gene lost 1 base, with 11 bases spanning the gap. Germline-derived CDR1 and CDR2 are SGHRS and YFSETQ. The CDR3 here is CASTGEGTDTQYF. The CDR3 nucleotides are TGCGCCAGTACAGGGGAGGGCACAGATACGCAGTATTTT.

The V and J genes are TRBV7-9 and TRBJ1-2, with D maybe TRBD1 (6 bases). This CDR3 is 12 amino acids long. The V and J ends lost 6 bases and 4 bases respectively, with 9 bases between them. CDR1 is SEHNR and CDR2 is FQNEAQ in the germline V gene (reference sequence). Written as DNA, the CDR3 is TGTGCCAGCAGTCCGGACAGCTATGGCTACACCTTC. It codes for CASSPDSYGYTF.

V is TRBV7-8 and J is TRBJ2-2; 9 nucleotides align to TRBD1. The trim removed 3 bases at V and 4 bases at J, leaving 3 bases unmatched. CDR3 size: 15 residues. Germline CDR1 SGHVS, CDR2 FQNEAQ. The CDR3 sequence: CASSLGTGSTGELFF. DNA for the CDR3: TGTGCCAGCAGCTTGGGGACAGGGAGCACCGGGGAGCTGTTTTTT.

The chain employs TRBV5-6 and TRBJ2-3; tentative D call: TRBD2 (5 bases). CDR3 size: 15 residues. Germline CDR1 reads SGHDT; CDR2 reads YYEEEE. Trimming removed 5 bases from V and 5 bases from J, with 18 bases in between. CDR3 coding DNA: TGTGCCAGCAGATACATGAGTAGTCGGGAAGATACGCAGTATTTT. Amino acid sequence: CASRYMSSREDTQYF.

The genes are TRBV6-6 and TRBJ2-5, with D hard to call. The CDR3 loop spans 13 amino acids. Between the trimmed V and J ends, which lost 6 bases and 5 bases, there was a span of 13 bases. CDR1 is MNHNY and CDR2 is SVGAGI in the germline V gene (reference sequence). CDR3 nucleotides: TGTGCCAGCAGCAGTCAGTGGCGGGAGACCCAGTACTTC. Translation gives CASSSQWRETQYF.

The chain links TRBV5-1 to TRBJ1-2; TRBD1 matches 10 bases. V lost 4 bases, J lost 8 bases, and 5 bases stayed unmatched. The CDR3 length is 13 residues. Per germline, CDR1 SGHRS and CDR2 YFSETQ. CDR3 loop: CASSPRDRGGYTF. The CDR3 nucleotides are TGCGCCAGCAGCCCCAGGGACAGGGGCGGCTACACCTTC.

The chain joins TRBV5-1 to TRBJ1-1; D is perhaps TRBD1 (5 bases). Trimming left V 0 bases short and J 10 bases short, with 16 bases between. This CDR3 region has 14 residues. Germline V gives CDR1 SGHRS, CDR2 YFSETQ. CDR3 sequence reads: CASSLDGWSGGAFF. CDR3 coding DNA: TGCGCCAGCAGCTTGGATGGATGGTCGGGGGGAGCTTTCTTT.

CDR3 DNA sequence: TGTGCCACCAGCAGAGATCTGCGGAAGAACCAAGAGACCCAGTACTTC. Its translation: CATSRDLRKNQETQYF. The chain carries TRBV15 and TRBJ2-5, with unresolved D. The CDR3 runs 16 residues. CDR1 and CDR2 from the germline V gene are LNHNV and YYDKDF (reference sequence). The germline V and J ends were trimmed by 0 bases and 0 bases, with 11 bases remaining between them.

There are a few counts of this clone. This chain joins TRBV9 and TRBJ1-1; TRBD1 is a possible D gene (6 bases). Trimming pared 0 bases from V and 4 bases from J, leaving 10 bases between. Germline CDR1 is SGDLS and CDR2 is YYNGEE. The CDR3 covers 14 residues. This chain's CDR3 is CASSVATGTTEAFF. The CDR3 nucleotides are TGTGCCAGCAGCGTAGCTACAGGGACCACTGAAGCTTTCTTT.

V and J are TRBV23-1 and TRBJ2-7; 8 bases line up with TRBD1. TRBV23-1 is marked as an open reading frame, function uncertain. After removal of 5 bases from V and 3 bases from J, the junction contained 6 bases not matched to a gene. The CDR3 covers 14 residues. The CDR3 spells CASSNPGGDYEQYF. CDR3 DNA sequence: TGCGCCAGCAGTAACCCAGGGGGCGACTACGAGCAGTACTTC.

This CDR3 reads CASRLTGGYYGYTF. The DNA of the CDR3 is TGTGCCAGCAGATTGACAGGGGGGTACTATGGCTACACCTTC. The gene calls are TRBV11-2 and TRBJ1-2; 9 nucleotides agree with TRBD1. The CDR3 spans 14 residues. Per the germline V gene, CDR1 is SGHAT and CDR2 is FQNNGV. J gave up 3 bases and V 6 bases, and 5 bases lay outside the gene matches.

This clone was picked up one time. V usage is TRBV4-3 and J usage is TRBJ2-7; 9 bases align to TRBD1. The CDR3 is 16 residues long. V was pared by 0 bases and J by 3 bases, with 6 bases of the junction left unmatched. Germline V CDR1 and CDR2: LGHNA, YSLEER. CDR3 DNA sequence: TGCGCCAGCAGCCAAGATCCGGGACAGGGTTTCTACGAGCAGTACTTC. Translation: CASSQDPGQGFYEQYF.

This chain joins TRBV20-1 and TRBJ2-7; D gene uncertain. The CDR3 contains 11 residues. Trimming shortened V by 5 bases and J by 6 bases, and 11 bases separated the two germline ends. CDR1 and CDR2 from the germline V gene are DFQATT and SNEGSKA (reference sequence). In DNA, the CDR3 is TGCAGTGCTCACGCTGAGGCCGAGCAGTACTTC. Translated: CSAHAEAEQYF.

V is TRBV6-1 and J is TRBJ1-1; D unclear. Deletions cut 7 bases from V and 1 base from J, with 10 bases between. The CDR3 has 13 residues. The germline gives CDR1 MNHNS, CDR2 SASEGT. CDR3 region: CASTITGNTEAFF. DNA of the CDR3: TGTGCCAGCACCATCACGGGGAACACTGAAGCTTTCTTT.

The V gene is TRBV15, the J gene TRBJ2-7; TRBD1 is a possible D gene (7 bases). Trimming removed 9 bases at V and 2 bases at J, with 20 bases between. CDR1 LNHNV and CDR2 YYDKDF come from the germline V gene (reference sequence). The CDR3 covers 15 residues. CDR3: CATTKNRGGPYEQYF. The CDR3 coding sequence is TGTGCCACGACCAAGAACAGGGGAGGACCCTACGAGCAGTACTTC.

This chain uses TRBV11-3 with TRBJ2-3; the match to TRBD2 covers 8 bases. CDR1 is SGHNT, CDR2 YENEEA, per germline. CDR3 size: 15 residues. After removal of 4 bases from V and 0 bases from J, the junction contained 3 bases not matched to a gene. The CDR3 nucleotides are TGTGCCAGCAGCTCCGGGGGGGGTAGCACAGATACGCAGTATTTT. Protein sequence: CASSSGGGSTDTQYF. The entire variable domain, with the rest obtained from reference TRBV11-3 and TRBJ2-3, is as follows: EAGVVQSPRYKIIEKKQPVAFWCNPISGHNTLYWYLQNLGQGPELLIRYENEEAVDDSQLPKDRFSAERLKGVDSTLKIQPAELGDSAVYLCASSSGGGSTDTQYFGPGTRLTVL.

This chain joins TRBV19 and TRBJ1-1; no clear D. The V end was cut by 1 base, the J end by 3 bases, with 12 bases between. Germline V lookup: CDR1 LNHDA, CDR2 SQIVND (reference sequence). CDR3 size: 15 residues. CDR3 protein: CASSIVRDSDTEAFF. The CDR3 DNA reads TGTGCCAGTAGTATAGTACGGGATTCGGACACTGAAGCTTTCTTT.